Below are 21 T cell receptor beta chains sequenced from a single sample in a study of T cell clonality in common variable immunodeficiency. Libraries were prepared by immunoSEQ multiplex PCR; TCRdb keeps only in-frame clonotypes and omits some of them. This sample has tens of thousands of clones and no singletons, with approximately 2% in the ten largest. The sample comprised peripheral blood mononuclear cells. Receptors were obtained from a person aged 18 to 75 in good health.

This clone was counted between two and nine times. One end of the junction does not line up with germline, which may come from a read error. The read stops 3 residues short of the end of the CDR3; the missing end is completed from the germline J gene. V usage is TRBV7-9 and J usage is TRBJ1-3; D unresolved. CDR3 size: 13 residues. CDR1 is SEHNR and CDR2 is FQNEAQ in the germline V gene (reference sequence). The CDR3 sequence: CSSSLIEGNTIYF. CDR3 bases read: TGTTCCAGCAGCTTAATCGAGGGTAACACC.

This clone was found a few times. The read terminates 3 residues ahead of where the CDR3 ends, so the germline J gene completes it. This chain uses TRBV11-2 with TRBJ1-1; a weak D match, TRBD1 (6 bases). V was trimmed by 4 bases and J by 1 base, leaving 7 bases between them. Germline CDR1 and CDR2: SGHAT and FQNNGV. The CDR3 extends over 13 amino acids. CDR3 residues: CASSSDRNTEAFF. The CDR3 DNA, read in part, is TGTGCCAGCAGCTCGGACAGGAACACTGAA. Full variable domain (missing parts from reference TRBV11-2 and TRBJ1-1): EAGVAQSPRYKIIEKRQSVAFWCNPISGHATLYWYQQILGQGPKLLIQFQNNGVVDDSQLPKDRFSAERLKGVDSTLKIQPAKLEDSAVYLCASSSDRNTEAFFGQGTRLTVV.

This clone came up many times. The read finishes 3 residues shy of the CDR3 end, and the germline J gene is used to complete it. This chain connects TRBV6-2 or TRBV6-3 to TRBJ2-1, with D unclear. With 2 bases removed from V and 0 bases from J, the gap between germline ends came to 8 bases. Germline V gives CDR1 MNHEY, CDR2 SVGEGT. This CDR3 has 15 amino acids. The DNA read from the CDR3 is TGTGCCAGCAGTTACGGCGCAGGCTCCTACAATGAG. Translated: CASSYGAGSYNE. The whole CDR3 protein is CASSYGAGSYNEQFF.

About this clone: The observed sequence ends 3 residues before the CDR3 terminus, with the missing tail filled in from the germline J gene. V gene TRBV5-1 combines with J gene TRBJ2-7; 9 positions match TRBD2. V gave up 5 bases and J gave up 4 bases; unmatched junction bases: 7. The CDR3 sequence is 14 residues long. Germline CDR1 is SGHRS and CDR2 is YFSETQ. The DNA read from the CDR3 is TGCGCCAGCAGGTTAGCGGGGGTGAATTACGAG. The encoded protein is CASRLAGVNYE. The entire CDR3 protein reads CASRLAGVNYEQYF.

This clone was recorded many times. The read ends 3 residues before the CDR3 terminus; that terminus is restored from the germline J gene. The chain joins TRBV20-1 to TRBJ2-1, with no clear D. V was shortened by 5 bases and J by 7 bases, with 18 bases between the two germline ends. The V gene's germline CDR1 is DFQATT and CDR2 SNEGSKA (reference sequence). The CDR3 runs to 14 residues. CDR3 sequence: CSALSGAVRNEQFF. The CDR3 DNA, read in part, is TGCAGTGCTCTATCGGGTGCGGTACGGAATGAG.

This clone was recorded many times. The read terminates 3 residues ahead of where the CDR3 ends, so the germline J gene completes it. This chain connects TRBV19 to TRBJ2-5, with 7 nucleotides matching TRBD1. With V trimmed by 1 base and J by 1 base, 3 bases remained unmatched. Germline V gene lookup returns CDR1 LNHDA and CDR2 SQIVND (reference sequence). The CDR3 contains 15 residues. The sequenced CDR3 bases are TGTGCCAGTAGTATAGGGTCAGGGGGCCAAGAGACC. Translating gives CASSIGSGGQET. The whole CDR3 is CASSIGSGGQETQYF.

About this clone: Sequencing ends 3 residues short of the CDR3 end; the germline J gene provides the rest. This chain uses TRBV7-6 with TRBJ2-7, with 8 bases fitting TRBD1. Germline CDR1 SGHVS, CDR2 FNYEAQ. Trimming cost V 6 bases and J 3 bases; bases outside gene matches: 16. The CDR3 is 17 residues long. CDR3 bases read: TGTGCCAGCAGAAACCCCGACCTCAGACAGGGGATCTACGAG. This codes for CASRNPDLRQGIYE. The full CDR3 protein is CASRNPDLRQGIYEQYF.

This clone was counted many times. CDR3 DNA, as far as it was read: TGTGCCAGTAGTCCCGGACAATGGGCCCACACTGAA. Amino acid sequence: CASSPGQWAHTE. The full CDR3 protein reads CASSPGQWAHTEAFF. The chain employs TRBV19 and TRBJ1-1; TRBD1 might be the D (5 bases). The read falls 3 residues short of the CDR3 end, and the missing part is taken from the germline J gene. Germline CDR1 is LNHDA and CDR2 is SQIVND (reference sequence). Trimming took off 5 bases at V and 3 bases at J, with 16 bases between the two ends. CDR3 size: 15 residues.

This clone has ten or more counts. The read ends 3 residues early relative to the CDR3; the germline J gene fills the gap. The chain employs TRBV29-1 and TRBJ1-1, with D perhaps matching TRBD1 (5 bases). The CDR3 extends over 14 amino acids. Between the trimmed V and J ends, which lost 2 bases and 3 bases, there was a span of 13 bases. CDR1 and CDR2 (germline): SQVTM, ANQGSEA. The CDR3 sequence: CSVESRGGDTEAFF. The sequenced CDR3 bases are TGCAGCGTTGAAAGCCGGGGGGGAGACACTGAA.

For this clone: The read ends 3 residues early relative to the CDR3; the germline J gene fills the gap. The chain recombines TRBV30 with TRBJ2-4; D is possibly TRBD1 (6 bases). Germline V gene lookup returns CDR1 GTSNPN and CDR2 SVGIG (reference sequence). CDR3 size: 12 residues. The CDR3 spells CAGTPTGYGQYF. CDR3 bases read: TGTGCCGGGACGCCGACAGGTTATGGT.

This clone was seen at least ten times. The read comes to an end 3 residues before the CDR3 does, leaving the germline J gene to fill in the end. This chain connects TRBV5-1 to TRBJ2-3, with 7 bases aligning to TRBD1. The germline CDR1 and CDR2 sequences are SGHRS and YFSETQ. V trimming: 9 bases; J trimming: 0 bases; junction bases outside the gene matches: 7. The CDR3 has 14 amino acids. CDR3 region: CATATGFSTDTQYF. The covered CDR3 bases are TGCGCCACCGCGACAGGGTTCAGCACAGATACG.

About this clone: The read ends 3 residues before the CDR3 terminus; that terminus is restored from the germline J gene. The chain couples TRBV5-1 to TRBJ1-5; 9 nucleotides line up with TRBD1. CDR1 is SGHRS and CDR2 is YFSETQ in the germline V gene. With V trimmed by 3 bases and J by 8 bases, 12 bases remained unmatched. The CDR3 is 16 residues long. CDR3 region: CASSSLGQGSLEPQHF. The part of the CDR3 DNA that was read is TGCGCCAGCAGCTCGTTAGGACAGGGGTCTTTGGAGCCC.

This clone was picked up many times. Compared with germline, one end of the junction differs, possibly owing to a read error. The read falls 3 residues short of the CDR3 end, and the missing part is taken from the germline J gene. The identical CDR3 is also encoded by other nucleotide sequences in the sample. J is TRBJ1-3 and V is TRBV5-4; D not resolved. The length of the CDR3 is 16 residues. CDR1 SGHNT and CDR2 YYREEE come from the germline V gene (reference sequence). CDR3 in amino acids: CASSLGGAVEGNTIYF. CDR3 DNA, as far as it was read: TGTGCCAGCAGCTTGGGAGGTGCGGTGGAAGGAAACACA.

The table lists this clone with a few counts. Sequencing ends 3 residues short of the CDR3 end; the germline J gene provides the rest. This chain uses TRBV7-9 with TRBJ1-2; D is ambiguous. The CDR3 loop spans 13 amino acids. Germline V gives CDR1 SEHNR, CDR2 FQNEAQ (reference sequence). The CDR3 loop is CASSPLEDYDYTF. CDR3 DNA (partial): TGTGCCAGCAGCCCGCTCGAGGACTACGAC.

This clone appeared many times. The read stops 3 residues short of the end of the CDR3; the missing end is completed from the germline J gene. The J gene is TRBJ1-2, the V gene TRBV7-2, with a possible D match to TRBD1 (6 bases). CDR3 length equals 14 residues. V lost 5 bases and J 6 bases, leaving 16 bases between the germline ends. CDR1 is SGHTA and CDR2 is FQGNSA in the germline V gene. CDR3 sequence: CASSLPPGAHGYTF. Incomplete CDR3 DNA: TGTGCCAGCAGCCTCCCCCCAGGGGCGCATGGC.

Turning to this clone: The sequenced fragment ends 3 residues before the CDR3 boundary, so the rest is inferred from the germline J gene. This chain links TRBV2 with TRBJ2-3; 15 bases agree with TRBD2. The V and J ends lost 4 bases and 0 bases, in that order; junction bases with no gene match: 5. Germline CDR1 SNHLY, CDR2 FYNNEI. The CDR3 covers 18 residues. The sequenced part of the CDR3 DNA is TGTGCCAGCAGTGTGGGACTAGCGGGGGGCCATAGCACAGATACG. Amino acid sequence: CASSVGLAGGHSTDT. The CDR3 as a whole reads CASSVGLAGGHSTDTQYF.

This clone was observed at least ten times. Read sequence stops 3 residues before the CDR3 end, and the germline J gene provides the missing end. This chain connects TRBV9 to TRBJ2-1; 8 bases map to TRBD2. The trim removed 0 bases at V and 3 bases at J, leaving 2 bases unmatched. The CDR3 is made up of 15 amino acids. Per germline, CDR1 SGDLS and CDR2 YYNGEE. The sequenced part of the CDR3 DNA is TGTGCCAGCAGCGTAGTGGGACTAGTCTACAATGAG. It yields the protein CASSVVGLVYNE. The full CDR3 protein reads CASSVVGLVYNEQFF. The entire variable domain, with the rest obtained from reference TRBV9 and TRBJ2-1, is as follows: DSGVTQTPKHLITATGQRVTLRCSPRSGDLSVYWYQQSLDQGLQFLIQYYNGEERAKGNILERFSAQQFPDLHSELNLSSLELGDSALYFCASSVVGLVYNEQFFGPGTRLTVL.

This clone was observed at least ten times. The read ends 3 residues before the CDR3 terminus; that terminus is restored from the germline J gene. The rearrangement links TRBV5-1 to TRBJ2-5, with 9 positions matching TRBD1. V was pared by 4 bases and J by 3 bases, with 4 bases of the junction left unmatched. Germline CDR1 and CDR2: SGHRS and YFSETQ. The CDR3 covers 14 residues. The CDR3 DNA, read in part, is TGCGCCAGCAGCCGGAGGGACAGGGAAGAGACC. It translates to CASSRRDREET. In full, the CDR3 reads CASSRRDREETQYF.

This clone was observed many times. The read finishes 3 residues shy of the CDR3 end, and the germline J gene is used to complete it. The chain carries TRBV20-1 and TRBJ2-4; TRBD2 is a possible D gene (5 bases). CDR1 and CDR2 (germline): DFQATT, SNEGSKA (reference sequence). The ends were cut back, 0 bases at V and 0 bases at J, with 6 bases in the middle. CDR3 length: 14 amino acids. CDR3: CSARDRGAKNIQYF. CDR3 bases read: TGCAGTGCTAGAGACCGGGGAGCCAAAAACATT.

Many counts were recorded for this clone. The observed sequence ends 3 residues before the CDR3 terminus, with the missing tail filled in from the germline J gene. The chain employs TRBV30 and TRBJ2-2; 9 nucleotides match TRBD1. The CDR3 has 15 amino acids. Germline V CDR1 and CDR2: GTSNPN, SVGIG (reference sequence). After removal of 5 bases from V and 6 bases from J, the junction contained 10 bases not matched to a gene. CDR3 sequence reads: CAWLEGQGVAGELFF. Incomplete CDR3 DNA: TGTGCCTGGTTAGAGGGACAGGGAGTCGCCGGGGAG.

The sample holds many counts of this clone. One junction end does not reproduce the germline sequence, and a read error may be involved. The sequenced CDR3 bases are TGCGCCAGCAGCCAAGAGGGACTAACCGGGGAG. Translation: CASSQEGLTGE. The entire CDR3 protein reads CASSQEGLTGELFF. This rearrangement joins TRBV4-2 to TRBJ2-2; 7 nucleotides line up with TRBD2. The read ends 3 residues before the CDR3 terminus; that terminus is restored from the germline J gene. The CDR3 has 14 amino acids. Looked up from germline, CDR1 is LGHNA and CDR2 is YNFKEQ.